The 20 T cell receptor beta chains in this list originate from one sample, sequenced in a study of blood T cell repertoires in COVID-19. Generated by immunoSEQ multiplex PCR, the TCRdb table keeps only in-frame clones and is missing some. The sample consists of 100,000 to 150,000 clones, around 89% of them appearing once. Input material: peripheral blood. The receptors here all came from a man aged 50-60 years with active or convalescent COVID-19.

This clone was seen once. V usage is TRBV19 and J usage is TRBJ1-1, with TRBD1 matching 9 bases. Germline CDR1 reads LNHDA; CDR2 reads SQIVND (reference sequence). With 3 bases clipped from V and 4 bases from J, the junction kept 3 bases outside the gene matches. This CDR3 spans 14 amino acids. In DNA, the CDR3 is TGTGCCAGTAGTATCCTGGACAGGGGCACTGAAGCTTTCTTT. Its translation: CASSILDRGTEAFF.

The chain has TRBV28 and TRBJ1-6; 7 bases are a match to TRBD1. After removal of 5 bases from V and 10 bases from J, the junction contained 8 bases not matched to a gene. Germline lookup yields CDR1 MDHEN and CDR2 SYDVKM. CDR3 length equals 14 residues. For the CDR3, the DNA is TGTGCCAGCAGTACACTTTACAGGGGCTCACCCCTCCACTTT. This sequence encodes CASSTLYRGSPLHF.

The V call is TRBV19, the J call TRBJ2-1, with D perhaps matching TRBD1 (5 bases). V was clipped by 3 bases and J by 5 bases, with 17 bases between them. Germline assignment: CDR1 LNHDA and CDR2 SQIVND (reference sequence). The CDR3 covers 16 residues. CDR3 DNA: TGTGCCAGTAGTATCCTTGGGCAGGGCATGGACAATGAGCAGTTCTTC. It translates to CASSILGQGMDNEQFF.

The chain is built from TRBV6-2 or TRBV6-3 and TRBJ2-7, with TRBD2 matching 12 bases. The V gene's germline CDR1 is MNHEY and CDR2 SVGEGT. The CDR3 has 16 residues. The junction had 6 bases not matched to a gene; V was cut back by 5 bases and J by 1 base. The CDR3 nucleotides read TGTGCCAGCAGTCGTGCGACTAGCGGGGGTTCCTACGAGCAGTACTTC. The encoded protein is CASSRATSGGSYEQYF.

The J gene is TRBJ2-3, the V gene TRBV9; 9 bases agree with TRBD2. Germline V gene data show CDR1 as SGDLS and CDR2 as YYNGEE. The CDR3 totals 17 residues. V lost 0 bases to trimming and J lost 1 base; unmatched junction nucleotides: 6. This CDR3 reads CASSVGGTSRRTDTQYF. The CDR3 nucleotides are TGTGCCAGCAGCGTAGGAGGGACTAGCCGACGCACAGATACGCAGTATTTT.

The chain links TRBV27 to TRBJ1-2; maybe TRBD1 (6 bases). The CDR3 has 14 residues. Trimming removed 8 bases from V and 8 bases from J, with 21 bases in between. Germline loops: CDR1 MNHEY, CDR2 SMNVEV (reference sequence). In DNA, the CDR3 is TGTGCCAGCTTGCCGGGGGGGCGAAGCCAGGGCTACACCTTC. Translation: CASLPGGRSQGYTF.

The chain combines TRBV5-1 with TRBJ2-2; no definite D call. From germline, CDR1 is SGHRS and CDR2 YFSETQ. The CDR3 covers 15 residues. V lost 1 base and J 0 bases, leaving 7 bases between the germline ends. Here the CDR3 DNA reads TGCGCCAGCAGCTTGATTCAGACGAACACCGGGGAGCTGTTTTTT. It is translated as CASSLIQTNTGELFF.

The gene calls are TRBV7-2 and TRBJ2-1; D not resolved. Deletions cut 5 bases from V and 8 bases from J, with 16 bases between. The CDR3 covers 14 residues. In germline, CDR1 is SGHTA, CDR2 FQGNSA. CDR3 loop: CASSIGSASDEQFF. The DNA of the CDR3 is TGTGCCAGCAGCATCGGGTCAGCCTCGGATGAGCAGTTCTTC.

This rearrangement joins TRBV29-1 to TRBJ2-3; TRBD1 aligns across 9 bases. The V and J ends lost 2 bases and 6 bases, in that order; junction bases with no gene match: 6. From germline, CDR1 is SQVTM and CDR2 ANQGSEA. CDR3 length: 14 amino acids. DNA of the CDR3: TGCAGCGTTGAAACCGACAGGGGGTGGGATACGCAGTATTTT. Its translation is CSVETDRGWDTQYF.

The J gene is TRBJ2-1, the V gene TRBV5-1; 10 nucleotides agree with TRBD2. V gave up 0 bases and J gave up 4 bases; unmatched junction bases: 1. Germline-derived CDR1 and CDR2 are SGHRS and YFSETQ. The CDR3 is made up of 15 amino acids. In DNA, the CDR3 is TGCGCCAGCAGCTTGGTACTAGCGGGGTACAATGAGCAGTTCTTC. Translating it yields CASSLVLAGYNEQFF.

A single count supports this clone. V gene TRBV2 combines with J gene TRBJ2-5, with D unclear. The V gene lost 7 bases and the J gene lost 5 bases, with 20 bases spanning the gap. The CDR3 loop spans 15 amino acids. Germline loops: CDR1 SNHLY, CDR2 FYNNEI. CDR3 in DNA: TGTGCCAGCAAGAGGATGGTAGCCCCGGCGGAGACCCAGTACTTC. It is translated as CASKRMVAPAETQYF.

In its sample, this clone was seen a few times. The V and J genes are TRBV19 and TRBJ1-4, with D perhaps matching TRBD1 (5 bases). The CDR3 has 16 amino acids. Germline CDR1 is LNHDA and CDR2 is SQIVND (reference sequence). The V and J ends lost 0 bases and 5 bases respectively, with 13 bases between them. CDR3 region: CASSIDLRRQNEKLFF. The CDR3 DNA sequence: TGTGCCAGTAGTATAGATCTGAGGCGACAGAATGAAAAACTGTTTTTT.

This chain joins TRBV4-1 and TRBJ1-4; 8 positions agree with TRBD1. Germline assignment: CDR1 MGHRA and CDR2 YSYEKL. The CDR3 runs to 17 residues. Trimming took 0 bases from V and 4 from J; bases not matched to a gene: 7. CDR3 DNA sequence: TGCGCCAGCAGCCAAGATCCGATGACAGGGGATAATGAAAAACTGTTTTTT. This encodes CASSQDPMTGDNEKLFF.

The V call is TRBV9, the J call TRBJ1-4; D gene ambiguous. CDR3 size: 12 residues. The germline gives CDR1 SGDLS, CDR2 YYNGEE. Deletions cut 5 bases from V and 8 bases from J, with 10 bases between. CDR3 amino acids: CASSRGEEKLFF. The DNA for the CDR3 is TGTGCCAGCAGTCGCGGGGAGGAAAAACTGTTTTTT.

This clone occurred once. This sequence joins TRBV6-6 and TRBJ1-2, with 7 bases that match TRBD1. The length of the CDR3 is 15 residues. V lost 5 bases and J lost 5; bases outside the gene matches: 11. The germline gives CDR1 MNHNY, CDR2 SVGAGI (reference sequence). The CDR3 DNA reads as TGTGCCAGCAGTCCGCCGGGACAGAGTTTTTATGGCTACACCTTC. Amino acids: CASSPPGQSFYGYTF.

This chain links TRBV24-1 with TRBJ2-6; TRBD1 might be the D (6 bases). The ends were cut back, 2 bases at V and 2 bases at J, with 6 bases in the middle. In germline, CDR1 is KGHDR, CDR2 SFDVKD. The CDR3 extends over 15 amino acids. The CDR3, as DNA: TGTGCCACCAGTGATTACAGGGCTGGGGCCAACGTCCTGACTTTC. Translating gives CATSDYRAGANVLTF.

This clone occurred a few times. This rearrangement joins TRBV18 to TRBJ2-1, with a possible D match to TRBD2 (6 bases). CDR1 is KGHSH and CDR2 is LQKENI in the germline V gene. Trimming pared 5 bases from V and 7 bases from J, leaving 21 bases between. CDR3 length: 16 amino acids. The CDR3 DNA is TGTGCCAGCTCATCGCGAACCGGGACTTCCTCTAATGAGCAGTTCTTC. Protein: CASSSRTGTSSNEQFF.

This rearrangement joins TRBV28 to TRBJ2-5; possibly TRBD2 for D (7 bases). V lost 5 bases, J lost 5 bases, and 15 bases lay in between. The CDR3 loop spans 14 amino acids. Germline V CDR1 and CDR2: MDHEN, SYDVKM. DNA of the CDR3: TGTGCCAGCAGTCTATACAGGGAGGGTGAGACCCAGTACTTC. This translates into CASSLYREGETQYF.

The chain uses TRBV7-9 and TRBJ1-1, with D possibly matching TRBD1 (6 bases). The CDR3 length is 15 residues. The V end lost 4 bases, the J end lost 1 base, and 13 bases lay between the germline ends. Looked up from germline, CDR1 is SEHNR and CDR2 is FQNEAQ (reference sequence). CDR3 nucleotide sequence: TGTGCCAGCAGCTCGTCGCGGGGGGCGAACACTGAAGCTTTCTTT. It is translated as CASSSSRGANTEAFF.

This sequence joins TRBV5-4 and TRBJ1-2; the D gene is possibly TRBD1 (5 bases). The CDR3 totals 13 residues. Trimming removed 4 bases at V and 5 bases at J, with 12 bases between. Germline CDR1 reads SGHNT; CDR2 reads YYREEE (reference sequence). CDR3 amino acids: CASSAIRGYGYTF. CDR3 sequence (DNA): TGTGCCAGCAGCGCCATTCGGGGGTATGGCTACACCTTC.